Sequencing of this TCR beta chain was carried out in a study of blood T cell repertoires in COVID-19. Study-wide context: COVID-19 samples from acute and convalescent phases originated in the United States, Italy and Spain. PBMCs, B-cell-depleted T cells, or T cells were the source of the cDNA or gDNA that made up the material.

The J segment lost 4 bases and the V segment lost 4 bases, leaving 3 bases of the junction unmatched. This CDR3 has 15 amino acids. The germline CDR1 and CDR2 sequences are MNHEY and SVGAGI. In the original analysis: Estimated nucleated cell counts came from reference gene primer amplification. Assay used: immunoSEQ multiplex PCR; TCRdb lists only in-frame clones, some missing. Clonal size and the V and J genes are those of that table, whereas D and trimming came from the DNA. The table shows nearly 110,000 clones, with 70% to 80% occurring only once. Enrollment of patients from Seattle took place during active infection, with longitudinal follow-up.

The sequence was obtained from an elderly man with COVID-19, enrolled during active disease. The sample was peripheral blood. This chain uses TRBV6-5 with TRBJ2-7, with 14 nucleotides matching TRBD2. Written as DNA, the CDR3 is TGTGCCAGCAGTTCTCGGACTAGCGGGAGGTACGAGCAGTACTTC. Protein: CASSSRTSGRYEQYF.